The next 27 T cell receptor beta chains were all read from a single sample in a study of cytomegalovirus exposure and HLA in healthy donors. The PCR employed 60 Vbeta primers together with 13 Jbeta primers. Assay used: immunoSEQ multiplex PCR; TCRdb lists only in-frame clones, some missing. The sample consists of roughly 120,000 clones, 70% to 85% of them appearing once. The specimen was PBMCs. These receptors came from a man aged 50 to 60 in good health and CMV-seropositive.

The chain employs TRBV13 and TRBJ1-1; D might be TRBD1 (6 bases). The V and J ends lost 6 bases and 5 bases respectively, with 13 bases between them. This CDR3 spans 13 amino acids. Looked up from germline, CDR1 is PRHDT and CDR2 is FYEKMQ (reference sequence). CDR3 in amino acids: CASRHRVATEAFF. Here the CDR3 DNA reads TGTGCCAGCAGGCACAGGGTGGCAACTGAAGCTTTCTTT.

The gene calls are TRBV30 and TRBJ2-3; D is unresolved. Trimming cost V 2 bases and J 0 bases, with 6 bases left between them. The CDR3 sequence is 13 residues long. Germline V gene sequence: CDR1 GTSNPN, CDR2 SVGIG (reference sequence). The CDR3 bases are TGTGCCTGGAGTTCGGGTAGCACAGATACGCAGTATTTT. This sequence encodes CAWSSGSTDTQYF.

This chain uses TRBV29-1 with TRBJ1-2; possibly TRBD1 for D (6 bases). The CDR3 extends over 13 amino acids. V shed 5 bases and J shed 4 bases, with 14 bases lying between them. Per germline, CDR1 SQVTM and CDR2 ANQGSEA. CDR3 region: CSVLNTGFYGYTF. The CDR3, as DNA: TGCAGCGTTCTAAACACAGGGTTCTATGGCTACACCTTC.

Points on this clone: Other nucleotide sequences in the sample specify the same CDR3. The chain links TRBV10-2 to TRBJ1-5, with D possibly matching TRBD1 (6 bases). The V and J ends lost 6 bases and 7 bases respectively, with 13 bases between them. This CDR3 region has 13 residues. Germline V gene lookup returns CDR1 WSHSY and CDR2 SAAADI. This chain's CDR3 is CASREQGSQPQHF. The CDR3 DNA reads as TGCGCCAGCAGAGAACAGGGAAGCCAGCCCCAGCATTTT.

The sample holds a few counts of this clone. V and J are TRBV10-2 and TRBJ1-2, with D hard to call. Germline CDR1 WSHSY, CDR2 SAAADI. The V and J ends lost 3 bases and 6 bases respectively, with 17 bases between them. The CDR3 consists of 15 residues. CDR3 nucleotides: TGCGCCAGCAGTGATGTCCGCCGGGGAGAGGATGGCTACACCTTC. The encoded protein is CASSDVRRGEDGYTF.

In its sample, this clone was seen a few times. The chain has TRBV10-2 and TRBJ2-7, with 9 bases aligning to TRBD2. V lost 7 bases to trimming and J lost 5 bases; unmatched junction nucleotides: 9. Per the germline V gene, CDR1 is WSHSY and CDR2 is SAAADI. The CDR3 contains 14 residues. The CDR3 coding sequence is TGCGCCAGCAAGGAGGCGGGGGGGCACCACGAGCAGTACTTC. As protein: CASKEAGGHHEQYF.

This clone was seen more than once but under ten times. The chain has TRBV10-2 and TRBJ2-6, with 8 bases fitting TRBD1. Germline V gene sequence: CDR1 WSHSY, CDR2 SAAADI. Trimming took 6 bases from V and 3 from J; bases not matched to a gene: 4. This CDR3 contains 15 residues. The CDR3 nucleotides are TGCGCCAGCAGCAGGGGGCGCGATGGGGCCAACGTCCTGACTTTC. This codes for CASSRGRDGANVLTF.

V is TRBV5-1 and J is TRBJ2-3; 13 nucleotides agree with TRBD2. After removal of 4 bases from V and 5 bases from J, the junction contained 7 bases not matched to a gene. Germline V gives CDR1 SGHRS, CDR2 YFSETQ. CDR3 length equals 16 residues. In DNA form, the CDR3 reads TGCGCCAGCAGCCCACTAGCGGGGGGGCGTAAAGATACGCAGTATTTT. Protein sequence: CASSPLAGGRKDTQYF. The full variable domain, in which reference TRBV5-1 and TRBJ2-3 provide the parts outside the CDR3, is KAGVTQTPRYLIKTRGQQVTLSCSPISGHRSVSWYQQTPGQGLQFLFEYFSETQRNKGNFPGRFSGRQFSNSRSEMNVSTLELGDSALYLCASSPLAGGRKDTQYFGPGTRLTVL.

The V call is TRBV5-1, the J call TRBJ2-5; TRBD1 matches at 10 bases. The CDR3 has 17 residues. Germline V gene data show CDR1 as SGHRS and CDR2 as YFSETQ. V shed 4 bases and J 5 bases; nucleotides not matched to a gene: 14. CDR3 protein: CASSGGTGANIRETQYF. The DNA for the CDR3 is TGCGCCAGCAGCGGTGGGACAGGGGCAAACATACGGGAGACCCAGTACTTC.

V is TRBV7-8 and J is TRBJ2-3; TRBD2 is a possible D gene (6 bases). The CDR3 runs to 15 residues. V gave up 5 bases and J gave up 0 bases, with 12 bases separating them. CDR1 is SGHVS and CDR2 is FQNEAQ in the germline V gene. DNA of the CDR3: TGTGCCAGCAGCCAGAGGGACTGGAGCACAGATACGCAGTATTTT. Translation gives CASSQRDWSTDTQYF.

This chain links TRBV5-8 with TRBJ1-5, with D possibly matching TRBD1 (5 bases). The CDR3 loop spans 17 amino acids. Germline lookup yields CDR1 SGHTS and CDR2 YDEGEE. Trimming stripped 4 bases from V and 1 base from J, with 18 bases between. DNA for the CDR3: TGTGCCAGCAGCCGGCTCGACAGCGCCCTAAGCAATCAGCCCCAGCATTTT. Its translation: CASSRLDSALSNQPQHF.

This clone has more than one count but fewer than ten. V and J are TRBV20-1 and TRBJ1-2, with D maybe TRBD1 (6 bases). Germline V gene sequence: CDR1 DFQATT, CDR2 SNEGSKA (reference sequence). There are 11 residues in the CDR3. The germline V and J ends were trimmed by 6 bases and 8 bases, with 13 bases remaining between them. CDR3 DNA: TGCAGTGCCCGGACAGCCTACGGCTACACCTTC. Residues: CSARTAYGYTF.

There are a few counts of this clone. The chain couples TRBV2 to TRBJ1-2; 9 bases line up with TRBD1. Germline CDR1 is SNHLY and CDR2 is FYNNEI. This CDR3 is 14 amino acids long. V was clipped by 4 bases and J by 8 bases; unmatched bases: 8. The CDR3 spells CASSALRTGDGYTF. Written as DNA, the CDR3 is TGTGCCAGCAGTGCCCTTAGGACAGGGGACGGCTACACCTTC.

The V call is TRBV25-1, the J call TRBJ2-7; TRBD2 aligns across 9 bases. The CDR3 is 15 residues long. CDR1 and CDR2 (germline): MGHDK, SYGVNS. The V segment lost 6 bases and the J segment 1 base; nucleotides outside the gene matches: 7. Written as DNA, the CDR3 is TGTGCCAGCAGAAGTAGCGGGGGCCGGTCCTACGAGCAGTACTTC. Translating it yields CASRSSGGRSYEQYF.

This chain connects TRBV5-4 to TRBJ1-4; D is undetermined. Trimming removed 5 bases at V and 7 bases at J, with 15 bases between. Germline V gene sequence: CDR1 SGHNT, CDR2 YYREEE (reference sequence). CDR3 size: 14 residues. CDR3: CASRTGKESEKLFF. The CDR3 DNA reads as TGTGCCAGCAGGACCGGGAAAGAAAGTGAAAAACTGTTTTTT.

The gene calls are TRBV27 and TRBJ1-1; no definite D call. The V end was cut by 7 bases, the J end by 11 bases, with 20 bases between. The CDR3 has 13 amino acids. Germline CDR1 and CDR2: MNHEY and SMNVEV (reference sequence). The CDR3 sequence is CASNPPGSGRAFF. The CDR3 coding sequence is TGTGCCAGCAACCCCCCGGGGTCAGGAAGGGCTTTCTTT.

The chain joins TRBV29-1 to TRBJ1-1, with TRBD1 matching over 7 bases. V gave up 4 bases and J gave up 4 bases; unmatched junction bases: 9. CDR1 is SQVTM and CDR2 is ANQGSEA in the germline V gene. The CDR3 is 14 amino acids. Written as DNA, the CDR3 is TGCAGCGTTGGACAGGGAATTAGGAGCACTGAAGCTTTCTTT. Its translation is CSVGQGIRSTEAFF.

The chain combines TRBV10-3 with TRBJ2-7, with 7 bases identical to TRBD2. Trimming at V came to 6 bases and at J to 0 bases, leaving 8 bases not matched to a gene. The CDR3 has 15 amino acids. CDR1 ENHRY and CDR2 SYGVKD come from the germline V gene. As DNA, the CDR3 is TGTGCCATCAGGGGGGAGGGTAGCGCCTCCTACGAGCAGTACTTC. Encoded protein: CAIRGEGSASYEQYF.

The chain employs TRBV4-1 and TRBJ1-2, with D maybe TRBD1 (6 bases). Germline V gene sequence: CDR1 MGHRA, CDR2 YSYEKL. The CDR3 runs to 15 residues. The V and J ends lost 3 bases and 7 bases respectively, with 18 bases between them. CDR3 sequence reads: CASSQDEQGSSGYTF. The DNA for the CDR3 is TGCGCCAGCAGCCAGGATGAACAGGGATCTTCTGGCTACACCTTC.

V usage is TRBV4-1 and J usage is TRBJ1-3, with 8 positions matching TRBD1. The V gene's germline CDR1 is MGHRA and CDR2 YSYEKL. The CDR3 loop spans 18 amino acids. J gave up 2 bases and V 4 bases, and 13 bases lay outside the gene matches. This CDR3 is CASSPNPGQDPTGNTIYF. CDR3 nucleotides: TGCGCCAGCAGCCCCAATCCGGGACAGGATCCTACTGGAAACACCATATATTTT.

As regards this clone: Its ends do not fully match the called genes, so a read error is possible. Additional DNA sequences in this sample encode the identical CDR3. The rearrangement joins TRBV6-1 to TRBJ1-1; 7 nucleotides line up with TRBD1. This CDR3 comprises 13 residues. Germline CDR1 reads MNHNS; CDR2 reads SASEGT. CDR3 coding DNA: TGTGCCAGCAGTCGACAGGGAGACACTGAAGCTTTCTTC. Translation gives CASSRQGDTEAFF.

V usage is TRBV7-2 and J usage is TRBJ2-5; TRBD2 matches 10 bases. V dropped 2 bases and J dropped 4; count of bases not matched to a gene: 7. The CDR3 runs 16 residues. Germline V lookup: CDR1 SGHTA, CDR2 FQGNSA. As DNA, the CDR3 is TGTGCCAGCAGCTTAAAAGCGGGAGGGAGGTTAGAGACCCAGTACTTC. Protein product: CASSLKAGGRLETQYF.

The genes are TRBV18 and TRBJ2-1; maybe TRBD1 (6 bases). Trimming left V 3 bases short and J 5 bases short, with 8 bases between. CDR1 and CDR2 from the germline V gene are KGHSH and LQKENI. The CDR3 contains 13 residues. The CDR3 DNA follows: TGTGCCAGCTCACCTGGACAGAACAATGAGCAGTTCTTC. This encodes CASSPGQNNEQFF.

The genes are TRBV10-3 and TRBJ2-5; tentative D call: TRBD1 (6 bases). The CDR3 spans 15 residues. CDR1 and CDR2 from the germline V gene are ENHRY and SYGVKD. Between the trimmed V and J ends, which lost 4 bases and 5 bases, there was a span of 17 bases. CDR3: CAISALQGPSETQYF. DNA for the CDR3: TGTGCCATCAGTGCCTTACAGGGCCCATCGGAGACCCAGTACTTC.

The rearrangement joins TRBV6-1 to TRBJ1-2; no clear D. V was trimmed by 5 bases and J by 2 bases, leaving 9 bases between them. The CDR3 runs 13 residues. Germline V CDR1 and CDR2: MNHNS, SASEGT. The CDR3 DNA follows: TGTGCCAGCAGTATGACGGAGAACTATGGCTACACCTTC. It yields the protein CASSMTENYGYTF.

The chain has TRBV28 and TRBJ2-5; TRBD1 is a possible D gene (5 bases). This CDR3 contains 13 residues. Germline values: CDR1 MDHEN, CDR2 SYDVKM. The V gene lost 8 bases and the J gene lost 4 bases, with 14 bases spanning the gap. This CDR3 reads CASSRPRGETQYF. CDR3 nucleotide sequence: TGTGCCAGCTCACGCCCTAGGGGAGAGACCCAGTACTTC.

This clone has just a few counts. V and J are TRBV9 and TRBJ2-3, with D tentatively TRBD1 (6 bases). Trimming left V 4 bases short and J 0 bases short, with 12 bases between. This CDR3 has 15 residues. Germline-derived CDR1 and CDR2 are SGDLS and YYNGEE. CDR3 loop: CASSPRTVSTDTQYF. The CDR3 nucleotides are TGTGCCAGCAGCCCCAGGACAGTCAGCACAGATACGCAGTATTTT.